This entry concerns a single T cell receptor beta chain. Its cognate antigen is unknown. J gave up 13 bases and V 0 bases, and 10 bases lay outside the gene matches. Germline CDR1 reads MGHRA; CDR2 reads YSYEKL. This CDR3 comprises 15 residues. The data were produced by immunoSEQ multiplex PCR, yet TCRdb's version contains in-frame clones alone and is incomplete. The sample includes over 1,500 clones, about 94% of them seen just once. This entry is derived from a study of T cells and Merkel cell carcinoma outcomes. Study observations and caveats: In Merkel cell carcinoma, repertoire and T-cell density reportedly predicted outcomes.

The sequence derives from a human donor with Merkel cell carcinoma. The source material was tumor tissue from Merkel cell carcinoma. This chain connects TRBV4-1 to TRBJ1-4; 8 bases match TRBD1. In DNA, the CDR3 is TGCGCCAGCAGCCAAGACGACAGGGGTGGGCATGGACTGTTTTTT. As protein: CASSQDDRGGHGLFF.